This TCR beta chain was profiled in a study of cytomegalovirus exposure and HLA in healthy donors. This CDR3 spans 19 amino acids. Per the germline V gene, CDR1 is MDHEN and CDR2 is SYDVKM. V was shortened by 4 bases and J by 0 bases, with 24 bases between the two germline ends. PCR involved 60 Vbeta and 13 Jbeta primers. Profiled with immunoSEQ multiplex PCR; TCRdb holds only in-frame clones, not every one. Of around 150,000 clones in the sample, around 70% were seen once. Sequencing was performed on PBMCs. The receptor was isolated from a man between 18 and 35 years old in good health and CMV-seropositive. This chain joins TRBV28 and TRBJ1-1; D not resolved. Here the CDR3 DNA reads TGTGCCAGCAGTTCGGACTCGTTTTTGAAACCTTTCATGAACACTGAAGCTTTCTTT. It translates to CASSSDSFLKPFMNTEAFF.